Included here is one T cell receptor (beta chain) sequence, with context. Its antigen is currently unknown. This record belongs to a study of CD8 T cell repertoires and HIV-1 epitope variants. Here immunoSEQ multiplex PCR was the method, and the copy in TCRdb shows in-frame clones only, minus some. In the table there are 3,300 or so clones, approximately 69% of which are singletons. CDR1 and CDR2 from the germline V gene are WSHSY and SAAADI. The CDR3 consists of 13 residues. V lost 3 bases to trimming and J lost 4 bases, with 9 bases between them. The sequenced material came from cultured CD8+ T cells derived from PBMCs. V is TRBV10-2 and J is TRBJ1-2, with no clear D. This TCR was recovered from a male donor with HIV. In nucleotides, the CDR3 is TGCGCCAGCAGTGAACCGCTGATCTATGGCTACACCTTC. Amino acids: CASSEPLIYGYTF.